The 4 T cell receptor beta chains presented below share a single source sample, sequenced in a study of blood T cell repertoires in COVID-19. Clones were read by immunoSEQ multiplex PCR, and TCRdb kept only the in-frame ones, dropping some. The sample has 130,000 to 150,000 clones; 70% to 85% are singletons. The sample consisted of peripheral blood. These receptors all stem from a woman over 75 in a cohort sampled during active or convalescent COVID-19.

This sequence joins TRBV9 and TRBJ1-1; D gene uncertain. CDR1 and CDR2 (germline): SGDLS, YYNGEE. The germline V and J ends were trimmed by 4 bases and 4 bases, with 11 bases remaining between them. CDR3 length equals 13 residues. In DNA, the CDR3 is TGTGCCAGCAGCTTAAGACTTGCCACTGAAGCTTTCTTT. Translating it yields CASSLRLATEAFF.

There are a few counts of this clone. J is TRBJ2-1 and V is TRBV27; weak D call: TRBD2 (6 bases). V was clipped by 3 bases and J by 8 bases, with 17 bases between them. The CDR3 sequence is 15 residues long. Germline CDR1 MNHEY, CDR2 SMNVEV (reference sequence). In nucleotides, the CDR3 is TGTGCCAGCAGTTTGCGGGGCCCCCTTATCTATGAGCAGTTCTTC. Translating it yields CASSLRGPLIYEQFF.

The rearrangement links TRBV19 to TRBJ2-5; perhaps TRBD2 as D (6 bases). V lost 9 bases and J 5 bases, leaving 13 bases between the germline ends. The CDR3 runs to 12 residues. Germline CDR1 is LNHDA and CDR2 is SQIVND (reference sequence). The CDR3 sequence: CASARRGETQYF. CDR3 DNA sequence: TGTGCCAGCGCCCGGAGGGGTGAGACCCAGTACTTC.

This chain links TRBV19 with TRBJ2-1, with 8 bases fitting TRBD1. V lost 0 bases, J lost 4 bases, and 14 bases stayed unmatched. The CDR3 length is 19 residues. Per the germline V gene, CDR1 is LNHDA and CDR2 is SQIVND (reference sequence). The CDR3 sequence is CASSIDRPGGQLQYNEQFF. In DNA, the CDR3 is TGTGCCAGTAGTATAGATCGACCAGGGGGCCAACTCCAATACAATGAGCAGTTCTTC.